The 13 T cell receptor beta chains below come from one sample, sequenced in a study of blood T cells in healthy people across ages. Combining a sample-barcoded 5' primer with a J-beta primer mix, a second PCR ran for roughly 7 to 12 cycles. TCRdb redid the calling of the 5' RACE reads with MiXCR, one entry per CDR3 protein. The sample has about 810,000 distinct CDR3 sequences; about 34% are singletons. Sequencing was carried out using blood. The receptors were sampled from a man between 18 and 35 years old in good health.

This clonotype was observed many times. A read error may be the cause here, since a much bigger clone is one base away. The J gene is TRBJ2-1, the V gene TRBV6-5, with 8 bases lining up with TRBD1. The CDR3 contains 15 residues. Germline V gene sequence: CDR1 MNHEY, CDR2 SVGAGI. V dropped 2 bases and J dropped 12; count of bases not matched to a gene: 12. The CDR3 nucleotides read TGTGCCAGCAGTTACGCGGAAATGGACAGGGCGGGGCAGTTCTTC. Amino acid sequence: CASSYAEMDRAGQFF.

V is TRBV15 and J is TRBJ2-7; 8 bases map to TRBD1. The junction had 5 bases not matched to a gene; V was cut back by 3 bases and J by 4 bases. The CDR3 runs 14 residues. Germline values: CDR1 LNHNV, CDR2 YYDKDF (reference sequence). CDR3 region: CATSRIDRGYEQYF. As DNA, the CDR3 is TGTGCCACCAGCAGGATAGACAGGGGATACGAGCAGTACTTC.

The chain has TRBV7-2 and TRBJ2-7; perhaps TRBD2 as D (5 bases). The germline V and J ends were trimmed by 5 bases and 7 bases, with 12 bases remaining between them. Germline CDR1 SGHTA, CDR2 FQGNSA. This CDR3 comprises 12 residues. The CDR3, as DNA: TGTGCCAGCAGCCCTCCGTGGAGGGAGCAGTACTTC. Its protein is CASSPPWREQYF.

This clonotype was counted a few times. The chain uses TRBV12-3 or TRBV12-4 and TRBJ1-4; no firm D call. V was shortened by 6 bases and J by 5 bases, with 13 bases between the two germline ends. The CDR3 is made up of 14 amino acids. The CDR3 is CASSRRIKNEKLFF. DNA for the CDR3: TGTGCCAGCAGCAGGCGGATAAAGAATGAAAAACTGTTTTTT.

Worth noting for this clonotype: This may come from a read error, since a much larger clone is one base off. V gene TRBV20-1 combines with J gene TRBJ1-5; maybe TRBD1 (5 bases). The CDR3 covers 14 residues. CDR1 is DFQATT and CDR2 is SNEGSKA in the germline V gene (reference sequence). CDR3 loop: CSPGRLFSNQPQHF. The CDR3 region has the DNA TGCAGCCCGGGACGGCTATTTAGCAATCAGCCCCAGCATTTT.

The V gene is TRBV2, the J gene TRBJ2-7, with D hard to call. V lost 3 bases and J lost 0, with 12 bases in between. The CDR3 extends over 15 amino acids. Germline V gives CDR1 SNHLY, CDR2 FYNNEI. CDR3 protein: CASSESPFNSYEQYF. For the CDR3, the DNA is TGTGCCAGCAGTGAGAGCCCTTTCAACTCCTACGAGCAGTACTTC.

DNA of the CDR3: TGCAGTGTTGGGACAGCCAACCAAGAGACCCAGTACTTC. It translates to CSVGTANQETQYF. V and J are TRBV20-1 and TRBJ2-5; 7 bases align to TRBD1. The J segment lost 0 bases and the V segment lost 7 bases, leaving 5 bases of the junction unmatched. There are 13 residues in the CDR3. Germline CDR1 DFQATT, CDR2 SNEGSKA (reference sequence).

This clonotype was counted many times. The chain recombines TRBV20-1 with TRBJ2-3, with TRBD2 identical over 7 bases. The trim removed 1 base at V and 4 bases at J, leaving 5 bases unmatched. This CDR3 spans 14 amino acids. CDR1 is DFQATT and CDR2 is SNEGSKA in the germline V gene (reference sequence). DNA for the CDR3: TGCAGTGCTAGAGTAGGCAGCGGGGCAGATACGCAGTATTTT. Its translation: CSARVGSGADTQYF.

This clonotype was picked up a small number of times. For the CDR3, the DNA is TGTGCCAGCAGCAAGACAGGGGTCCCCTATGGCTACACCTTC. Translated, it gives CASSKTGVPYGYTF. The J gene is TRBJ1-2, the V gene TRBV12-3 or TRBV12-4; 8 nucleotides line up with TRBD1. CDR3 size: 14 residues. The junction had 7 bases not matched to a gene; V was cut back by 6 bases and J by 4 bases.

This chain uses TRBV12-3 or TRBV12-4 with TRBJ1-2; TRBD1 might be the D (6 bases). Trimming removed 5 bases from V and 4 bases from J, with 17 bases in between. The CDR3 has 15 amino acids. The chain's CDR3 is CASSEVGGLFYGYTF. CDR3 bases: TGTGCCAGCAGTGAAGTGGGGGGCCTCTTCTATGGCTACACCTTC.

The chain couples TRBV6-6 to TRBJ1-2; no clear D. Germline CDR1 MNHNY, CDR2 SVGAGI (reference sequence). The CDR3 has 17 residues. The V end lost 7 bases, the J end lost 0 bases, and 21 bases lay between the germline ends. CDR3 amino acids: CASTQTHCATANYGYTF. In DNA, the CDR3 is TGTGCCAGCACCCAAACCCATTGCGCAACTGCTAACTATGGCTACACCTTC.

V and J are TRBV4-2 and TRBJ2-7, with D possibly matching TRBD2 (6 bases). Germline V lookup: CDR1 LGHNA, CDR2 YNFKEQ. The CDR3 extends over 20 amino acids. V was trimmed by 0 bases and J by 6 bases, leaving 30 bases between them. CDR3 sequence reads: CASSQDRFTGLTVRGLEQYF. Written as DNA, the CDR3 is TGTGCCAGCAGCCAAGATCGGTTCACTGGACTAACGGTGCGCGGGCTCGAGCAGTACTTC.

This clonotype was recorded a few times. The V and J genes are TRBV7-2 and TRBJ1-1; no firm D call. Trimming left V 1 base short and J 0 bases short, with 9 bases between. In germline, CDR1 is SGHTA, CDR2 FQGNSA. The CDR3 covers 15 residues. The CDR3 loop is CASSLDPPLNTEAFF. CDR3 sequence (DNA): TGTGCCAGCAGCTTAGATCCGCCCCTGAACACTGAAGCTTTCTTT.